Following are 21 T cell receptor beta chains from one sample sequenced in a study of blood T cell repertoires in COVID-19. Here immunoSEQ multiplex PCR was the method, and the copy in TCRdb shows in-frame clones only, minus some. This table has approximately 150,000 clones, approximately 82% appearing once. The sample comprised peripheral blood. The receptor source for this set is a man between 60 and 70 years old with active or convalescent COVID-19.

Here the CDR3 reads CASSQGTSLGQFF. CDR3 in DNA: TGTGCCAGCAGCCAAGGGACTAGCTTAGGGCAGTTCTTC. The V call is TRBV3-1 (or the pseudogene TRBV3-2), the J call TRBJ2-1; 8 bases agree with TRBD2. J was trimmed by 12 bases and V by 1 base; bases with no gene match: 5. The CDR3 extends over 13 amino acids. Per germline, CDR1 LGHDT and CDR2 YNNKEL (reference sequence).

The rearrangement joins TRBV7-2 to TRBJ1-2; D unresolved. This CDR3 contains 14 residues. With 1 base removed from V and 3 bases from J, the gap between germline ends came to 9 bases. Germline V gives CDR1 SGHTA, CDR2 FQGNSA. In nucleotides, the CDR3 is TGTGCCAGCAGCTTAGGTCCTGGGCACTATGGCTACACCTTC. Residues: CASSLGPGHYGYTF.

The chain joins TRBV29-1 to TRBJ2-5; 10 nucleotides agree with TRBD2. The CDR3 totals 16 residues. V shed 3 bases and J 1 base; nucleotides not matched to a gene: 8. The germline V gene encodes CDR1 SQVTM and CDR2 ANQGSEA. The CDR3 region is CSVEPNQREGQETQYF. CDR3 DNA: TGCAGCGTTGAGCCAAATCAGCGGGAGGGCCAAGAGACCCAGTACTTC. Full variable domain (rest looked up from reference TRBV29-1 and TRBJ2-5): SAVISQKPSRDICQRGTSLTIQCQVDSQVTMMFWYRQQPGQSLTLIATANQGSEATYESGFVIDKFPISRPNLTFSTLTVSNMSPEDSSIYLCSVEPNQREGQETQYFGPGTRLLVL.

The J gene is TRBJ2-5, the V gene TRBV14; D is unclear. Per the germline V gene, CDR1 is SGHDN and CDR2 is FVKESK. V was shortened by 1 base and J by 5 bases, with 17 bases between the two germline ends. There are 16 residues in the CDR3. CDR3 amino acids: CASSQGAVYSGETQYF. The CDR3 DNA sequence: TGTGCCAGCAGCCAAGGTGCGGTTTACTCCGGGGAGACCCAGTACTTC.

The V gene is TRBV6-5, the J gene TRBJ2-1, with 11 nucleotides matching TRBD2. Germline V gene lookup returns CDR1 MNHEY and CDR2 SVGAGI. The ends lost 3 bases at V and 6 bases at J; junction bases unmatched: 4. The CDR3 totals 15 residues. CDR3 coding DNA: TGTGCCAGCAGTTATGGACTAGCGGGTTTCAATGAGCAGTTCTTC. Its translation: CASSYGLAGFNEQFF.

The V call is TRBV5-1, the J call TRBJ2-5; 8 bases match TRBD2. CDR1 SGHRS and CDR2 YFSETQ come from the germline V gene. This CDR3 comprises 15 residues. The V and J ends lost 4 bases and 0 bases, in that order; junction bases with no gene match: 5. CDR3 bases: TGCGCCAGCAGCCTGGGACTAGAGTACCAAGAGACCCAGTACTTC. It translates to CASSLGLEYQETQYF.

The chain couples TRBV13 to TRBJ1-2, with D unclear. V lost 6 bases, J lost 3 bases, and 8 bases lay in between. Germline V gene data show CDR1 as PRHDT and CDR2 as FYEKMQ (reference sequence). There are 12 residues in the CDR3. CDR3 bases: TGTGCCAGCAGGACAAACGACTATGGCTACACCTTC. This encodes CASRTNDYGYTF.

The chain combines TRBV5-6 with TRBJ2-7; 9 positions agree with TRBD2. The CDR3 loop spans 14 amino acids. The germline gives CDR1 SGHDT, CDR2 YYEEEE. After removal of 2 bases from V and 5 bases from J, the junction contained 5 bases not matched to a gene. CDR3 residues: CASSLGAGGDEQYV. The CDR3 DNA reads as TGTGCCAGCAGCTTAGGGGCGGGAGGGGACGAGCAGTACGTC.

The V and J genes are TRBV27 and TRBJ2-5; 10 bases line up with TRBD2. Germline CDR1 and CDR2: MNHEY and SMNVEV (reference sequence). The CDR3 sequence is 16 residues long. V was clipped by 1 base and J by 4 bases; unmatched bases: 6. The CDR3 region has the DNA TGTGCCAGCAGTTTATTGAGCGGGAGGGCCGGAGAGACCCAGTACTTC. Amino acid sequence: CASSLLSGRAGETQYF.

This clone was seen more than once but under ten times. The V and J genes are TRBV27 and TRBJ1-2; D remains unclear. CDR1 and CDR2 from the germline V gene are MNHEY and SMNVEV (reference sequence). V lost 4 bases and J lost 2, with 11 bases in between. The CDR3 totals 14 residues. The CDR3, as DNA: TGTGCCAGCAGTTCCTCAAACAAGAACTATGGCTACACCTTC. Translation gives CASSSSNKNYGYTF.

V is TRBV21-1 and J is TRBJ2-7; TRBD1, the table's D call, was not compared with the DNA. TRBV21-1 constitutes a pseudogene. The CDR3 length is 16 residues. DNA of the CDR3: TGTGCCCAAAGGGAGGACAGGGGGCAAGTAGCTGACGAGCAGTACTTC. Translation: CAQREDRGQVADEQYF.

This clone was detected only once. The V gene is TRBV6-5, the J gene TRBJ1-4; the match to TRBD1 covers 7 bases. V lost 8 bases to trimming and J lost 0 bases; unmatched junction nucleotides: 6. The CDR3 is 15 amino acids. CDR1 is MNHEY, CDR2 SVGAGI, per germline. The DNA for the CDR3 is TGTGCCAGCTCAGGACAGGATGCAACTAATGAAAAACTGTTTTTT. This gives the protein CASSGQDATNEKLFF.

J is TRBJ1-6 and V is TRBV5-6; 10 nucleotides agree with TRBD1. Germline V gene sequence: CDR1 SGHDT, CDR2 YYEEEE. The CDR3 contains 16 residues. With 4 bases clipped from V and 10 bases from J, the junction kept 11 bases outside the gene matches. CDR3 protein: CASSRRTGTGDSPLHF. CDR3 DNA sequence: TGTGCCAGCAGCCGAAGAACCGGGACAGGGGACTCACCCCTCCACTTT.

The rearrangement uses TRBV3-1 (or the pseudogene TRBV3-2) and TRBJ1-2; the match to TRBD1 covers 7 bases. The CDR3 totals 17 residues. V was pared by 5 bases and J by 8 bases, with 20 bases of the junction left unmatched. Germline CDR1 is LGHDT and CDR2 is YNNKEL (reference sequence). The CDR3 DNA is TGTGCCAGCAGCTCCACCCTGGCAGGGGGAGTTTTTAAGGGCTACACCTTC. Amino acids: CASSSTLAGGVFKGYTF.

The CDR3 loop reads CASSQSTGQFSYTF. The CDR3 region has the DNA TGCGCCAGCAGTCAGTCCACGGGACAGTTCAGCTACACCTTC. This rearrangement joins TRBV5-1 to TRBJ1-2; 7 positions match TRBD1. Per germline, CDR1 SGHRS and CDR2 YFSETQ. The CDR3 has 14 amino acids. V gave up 5 bases and J gave up 9 bases; unmatched junction bases: 13.

This chain connects TRBV6-5 to TRBJ1-3; unclear D gene. The V gene's germline CDR1 is MNHEY and CDR2 SVGAGI. This CDR3 has 13 amino acids. V dropped 7 bases and J dropped 1 base, with 8 bases sitting between them. CDR3 protein: CASTTGSGNTIYF. The DNA for the CDR3 is TGTGCCAGCACCACGGGGTCTGGAAACACCATATATTTT.

This clone was seen ten or more times. The gene calls are TRBV7-9 and TRBJ1-3; D is ambiguous. From germline, CDR1 is SEHNR and CDR2 FQNEAQ (reference sequence). V was clipped by 4 bases and J by 0 bases, with 10 bases between them. The CDR3 runs to 15 residues. This chain's CDR3 is CASSSRLNSGNTIYF. The CDR3 DNA reads as TGTGCCAGCAGCTCTAGGTTGAACTCTGGAAACACCATATATTTT.

The J gene is TRBJ1-2, the V gene TRBV7-8; D unclear. The V gene lost 0 bases and the J gene lost 8 bases, with 19 bases spanning the gap. The germline CDR1 and CDR2 sequences are SGHVS and FQNEAQ. CDR3 length equals 16 residues. The CDR3 nucleotides are TGTGCCAGCAGCTTAGCAAGGGTCCAGCCGGAGGGAGGCTACACCTTC. Its protein product is CASSLARVQPEGGYTF.

The chain couples TRBV6-5 to TRBJ1-2; 11 bases map to TRBD1. The V gene end was trimmed by 7 bases and the J gene end by 3 bases; junction bases not matched to a gene: 4. This CDR3 contains 14 residues. Germline V CDR1 and CDR2: MNHEY, SVGAGI. CDR3 in amino acids: CASIRTGGDYGYTF. Written as DNA, the CDR3 is TGTGCCAGCATTCGGACAGGGGGCGACTATGGCTACACCTTC.

J is TRBJ1-2 and V is TRBV6-2 or TRBV6-3; TRBD1 is a possible D gene (5 bases). This CDR3 has 14 residues. Germline V lookup: CDR1 MNHEY, CDR2 SVGEGT. Trimming removed 4 bases at V and 10 bases at J, with 19 bases between. The CDR3 region is CASSLPSDSAFYTF. The DNA for the CDR3 is TGTGCCAGCAGTTTGCCTAGCGACAGTGCCTTCTACACCTTC.

The chain employs TRBV5-6 and TRBJ1-5; D perhaps matches TRBD1 (6 bases). Trimming took 0 bases from V and 4 from J, leaving 14 bases between them. There are 16 residues in the CDR3. Germline V gene data show CDR1 as SGHDT and CDR2 as YYEEEE. The CDR3 protein is CASSLGGRGSNQPQHF. The CDR3 region has the DNA TGTGCCAGCAGCTTGGGGGGCAGGGGCTCGAATCAGCCCCAGCATTTT.